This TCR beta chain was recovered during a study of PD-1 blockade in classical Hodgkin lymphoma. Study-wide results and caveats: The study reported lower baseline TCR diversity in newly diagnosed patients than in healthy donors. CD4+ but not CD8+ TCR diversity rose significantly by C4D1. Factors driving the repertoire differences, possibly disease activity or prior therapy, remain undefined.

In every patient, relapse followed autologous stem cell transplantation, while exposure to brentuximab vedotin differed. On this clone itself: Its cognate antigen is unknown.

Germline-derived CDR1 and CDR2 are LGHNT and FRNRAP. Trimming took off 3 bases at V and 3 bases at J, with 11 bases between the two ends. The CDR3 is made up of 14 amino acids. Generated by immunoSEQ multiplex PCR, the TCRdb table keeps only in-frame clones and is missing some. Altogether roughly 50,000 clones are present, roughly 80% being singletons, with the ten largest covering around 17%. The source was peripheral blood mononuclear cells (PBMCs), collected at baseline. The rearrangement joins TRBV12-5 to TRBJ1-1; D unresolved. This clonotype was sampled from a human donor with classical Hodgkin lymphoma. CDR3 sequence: CASGLGLGDTEAFF. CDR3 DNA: TGTGCTAGTGGTTTAGGGTTAGGAGACACTGAAGCTTTCTTT.